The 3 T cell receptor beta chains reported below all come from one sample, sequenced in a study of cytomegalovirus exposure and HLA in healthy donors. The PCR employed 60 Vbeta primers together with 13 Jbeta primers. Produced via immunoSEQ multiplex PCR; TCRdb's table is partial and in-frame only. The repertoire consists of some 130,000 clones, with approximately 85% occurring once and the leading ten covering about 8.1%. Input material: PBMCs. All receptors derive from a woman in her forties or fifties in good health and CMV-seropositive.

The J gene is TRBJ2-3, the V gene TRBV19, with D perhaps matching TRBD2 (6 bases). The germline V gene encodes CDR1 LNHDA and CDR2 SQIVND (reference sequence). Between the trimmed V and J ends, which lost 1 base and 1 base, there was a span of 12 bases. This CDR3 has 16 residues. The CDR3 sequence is CASSIVRGVGTDTQYF. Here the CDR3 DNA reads TGTGCCAGTAGTATAGTTCGCGGGGTGGGCACAGATACGCAGTATTTT. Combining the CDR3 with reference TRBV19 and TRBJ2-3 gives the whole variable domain DGGITQSPKYLFRKEGQNVTLSCEQNLNHDAMYWYRQDPGQGLRLIYYSQIVNDFQKGDIAEGYSVSREKKESFPLTVTSAQKNPTAFYLCASSIVRGVGTDTQYFGPGTRLTVL.

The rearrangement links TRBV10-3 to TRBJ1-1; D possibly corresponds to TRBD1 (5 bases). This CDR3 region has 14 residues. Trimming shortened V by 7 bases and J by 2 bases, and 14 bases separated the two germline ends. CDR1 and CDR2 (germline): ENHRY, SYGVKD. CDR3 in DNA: TGTGCCATCATCCAGGGTGAGGACAACACTGAAGCTTTCTTT. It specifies CAIIQGEDNTEAFF.

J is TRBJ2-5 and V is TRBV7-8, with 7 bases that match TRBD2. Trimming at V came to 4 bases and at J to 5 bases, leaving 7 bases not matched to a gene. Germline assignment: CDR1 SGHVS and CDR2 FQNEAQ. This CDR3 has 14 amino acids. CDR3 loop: CASSSSGGWETQYF. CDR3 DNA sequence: TGTGCCAGCAGCTCGTCCGGGGGGTGGGAGACCCAGTACTTC.